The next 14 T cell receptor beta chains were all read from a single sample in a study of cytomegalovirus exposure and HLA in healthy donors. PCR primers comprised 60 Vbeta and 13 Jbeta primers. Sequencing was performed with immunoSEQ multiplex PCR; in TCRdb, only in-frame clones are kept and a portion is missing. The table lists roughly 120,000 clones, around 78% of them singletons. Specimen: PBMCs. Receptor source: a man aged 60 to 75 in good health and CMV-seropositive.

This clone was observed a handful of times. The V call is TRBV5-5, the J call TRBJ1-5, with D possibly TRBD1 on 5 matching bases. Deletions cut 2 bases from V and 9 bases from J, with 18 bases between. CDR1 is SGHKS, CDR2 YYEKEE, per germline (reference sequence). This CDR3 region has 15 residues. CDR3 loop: CASSLSPGKGPPQHF. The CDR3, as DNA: TGTGCCAGCAGCTTATCCCCAGGAAAGGGGCCGCCCCAGCATTTT.

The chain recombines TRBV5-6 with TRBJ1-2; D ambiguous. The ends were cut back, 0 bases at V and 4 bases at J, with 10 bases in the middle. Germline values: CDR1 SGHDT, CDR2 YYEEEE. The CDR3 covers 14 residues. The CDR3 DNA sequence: TGTGCCAGCAGCTTGGGATCCTTGAGCTATGGCTACACCTTC. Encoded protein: CASSLGSLSYGYTF.

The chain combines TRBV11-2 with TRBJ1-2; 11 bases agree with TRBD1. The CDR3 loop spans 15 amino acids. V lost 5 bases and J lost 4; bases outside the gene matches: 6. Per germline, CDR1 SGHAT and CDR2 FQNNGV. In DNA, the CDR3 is TGTGCCAGCAGCCCACGGACAGGGGGCTTCTATGGCTACACCTTC. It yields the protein CASSPRTGGFYGYTF.

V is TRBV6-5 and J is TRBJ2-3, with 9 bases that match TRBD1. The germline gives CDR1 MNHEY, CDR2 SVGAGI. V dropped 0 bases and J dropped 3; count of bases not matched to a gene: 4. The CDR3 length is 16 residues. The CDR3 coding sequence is TGTGCCAGCAGTTACTCCGGGACAGGGTATACAGATACGCAGTATTTT. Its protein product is CASSYSGTGYTDTQYF.

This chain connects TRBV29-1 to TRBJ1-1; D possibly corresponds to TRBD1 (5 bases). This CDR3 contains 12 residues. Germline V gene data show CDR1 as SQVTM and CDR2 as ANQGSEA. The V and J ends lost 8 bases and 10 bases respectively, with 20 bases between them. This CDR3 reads CSLTWGTRSAFF. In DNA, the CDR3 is TGCAGCCTAACATGGGGCACCAGATCAGCTTTCTTT.

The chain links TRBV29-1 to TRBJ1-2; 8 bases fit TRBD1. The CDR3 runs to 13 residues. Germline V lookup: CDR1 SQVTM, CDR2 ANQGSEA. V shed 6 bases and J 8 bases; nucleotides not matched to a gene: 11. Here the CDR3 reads CSVAFRGREGYTF. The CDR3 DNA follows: TGCAGCGTCGCCTTCAGGGGGCGGGAGGGCTACACCTTC.

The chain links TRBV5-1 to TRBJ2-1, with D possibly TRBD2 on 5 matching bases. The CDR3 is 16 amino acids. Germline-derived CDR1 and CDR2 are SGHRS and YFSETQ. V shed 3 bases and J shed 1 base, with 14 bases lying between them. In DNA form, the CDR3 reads TGCGCCAGCAGCTCCACTAGACCGGGGTCCTACAATGAGCAGTTCTTC. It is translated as CASSSTRPGSYNEQFF.

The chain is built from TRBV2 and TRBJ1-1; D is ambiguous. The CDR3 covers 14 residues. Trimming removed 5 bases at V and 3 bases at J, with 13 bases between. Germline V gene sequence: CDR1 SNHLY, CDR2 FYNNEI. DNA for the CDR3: TGTGCCAGCAGTCCGTACCAGTCTGACACTGAAGCTTTCTTT. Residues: CASSPYQSDTEAFF.

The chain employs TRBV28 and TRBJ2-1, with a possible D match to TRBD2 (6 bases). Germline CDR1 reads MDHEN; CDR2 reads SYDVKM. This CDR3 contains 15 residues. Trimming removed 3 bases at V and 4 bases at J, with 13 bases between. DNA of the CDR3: TGTGCCAGCAGTTTGGAACGGGGGACTTACAATGAGCAGTTCTTC. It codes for CASSLERGTYNEQFF.

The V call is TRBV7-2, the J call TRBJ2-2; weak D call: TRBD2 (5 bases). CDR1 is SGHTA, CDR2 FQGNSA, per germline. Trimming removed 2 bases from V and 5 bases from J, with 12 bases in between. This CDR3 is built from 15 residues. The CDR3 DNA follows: TGTGCCAGCAGCTTAAATCATGGCGGGACCGGGGAGCTGTTTTTT. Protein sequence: CASSLNHGGTGELFF.

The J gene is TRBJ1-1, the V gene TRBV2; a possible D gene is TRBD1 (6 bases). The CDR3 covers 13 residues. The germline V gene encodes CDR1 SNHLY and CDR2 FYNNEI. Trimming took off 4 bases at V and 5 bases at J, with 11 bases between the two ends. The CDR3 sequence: CASSGRGGTEAFF. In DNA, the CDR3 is TGTGCCAGCAGTGGCAGGGGTGGAACTGAAGCTTTCTTT.

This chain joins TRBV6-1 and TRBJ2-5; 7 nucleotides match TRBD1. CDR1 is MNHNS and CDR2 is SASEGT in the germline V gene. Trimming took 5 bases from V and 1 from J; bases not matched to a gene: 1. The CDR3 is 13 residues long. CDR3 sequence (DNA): TGTGCCAGCAGTAGGACAGGCCAAGAGACCCAGTACTTC. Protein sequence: CASSRTGQETQYF.

In DNA, the CDR3 is TGTGCCAGCAGCTTAGAGAGTACCTACAATGAGCAGTTCTTC. As protein: CASSLESTYNEQFF. This chain joins TRBV5-4 and TRBJ2-1; D is unclear. There are 14 residues in the CDR3. Germline V gene data show CDR1 as SGHNT and CDR2 as YYREEE (reference sequence). V lost 2 bases and J lost 2, with 8 bases in between.

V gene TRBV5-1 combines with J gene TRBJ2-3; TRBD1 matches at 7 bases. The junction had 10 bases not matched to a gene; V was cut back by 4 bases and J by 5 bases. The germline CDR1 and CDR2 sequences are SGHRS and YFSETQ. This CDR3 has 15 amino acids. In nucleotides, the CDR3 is TGCGCCAGCAGCGCAGACAGGGAGTGGGGAGATACGCAGTATTTT. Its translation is CASSADREWGDTQYF.